This TCR beta chain was observed in a study of Tregs in tolerant kidney transplant recipients. Study results and caveats: Some patients' samples used different primers over time, so nucleotide sequences weren't comparable.

As regards this clone: Its cognate antigen is unknown.

Method: immunoSEQ multiplex PCR; TCRdb's copy keeps in-frame clones and lacks some. The data hold under 95,000 clones, with around 93% observed a single time. Sequenced material: Tregs from blood, taken before the transplant. The TCR originated in a human donor who received a combined kidney and bone marrow transplant.

DNA of the CDR3: TGTGCCAGCAGCTTACCGGGGAACACCGGGGAGCTGTTTTTT. This translates into CASSLPGNTGELFF. The gene calls are TRBV11-3 and TRBJ2-2; D not certain. V lost 2 bases, J lost 1 base, and 5 bases lay in between. This CDR3 has 14 residues. Per germline, CDR1 SGHNT and CDR2 YENEEA.